The rows below give T cell receptor beta chains drawn from one sample of a study of blood T cell repertoires in COVID-19. Libraries were prepared by immunoSEQ multiplex PCR; TCRdb keeps only in-frame clonotypes and omits some of them. Altogether some 140,000 clones are present, roughly 85% being singletons, with the ten largest covering approximately 3.6%. The sample taken for sequencing was peripheral blood. The receptors shown here come from a man aged 60-69 years with acute or convalescent COVID-19. Each CDR3 is given with its conserved first and last residue. The D gene is left open where the match is weak. Clone size is shown for a subset of rows, as once, few, many or a class of expanded clone.

D	size	V	J	CDR3	DNA
TRBD1	NA	TRBV10-3	TRBJ2-1	CAISEPGQGAGEQFF	TGTGCCATCAGTGAACCGGGACAGGGGGCCGGCGAGCAGTTCTTC
TRBD1	many	TRBV7-4	TRBJ1-2	CASSSRQGNYGYTF	TGTGCCAGCAGCTCCCGACAGGGAAACTATGGCTACACCTTC
TRBD1	few	TRBV5-1	TRBJ2-5	CASSWGTGYLQETQYF	TGCGCCAGCAGCTGGGGGACAGGGTACCTGCAAGAGACCCAGTACTTC
TRBD1	NA	TRBV18	TRBJ1-1	CASSPRGTGPMNTEAFF	TGTGCCAGCTCACCACGGGGGACAGGACCCATGAACACTGAAGCTTTCTTT
NA	NA	TRBV5-1	TRBJ2-3	CASSLVAASTDTQYF	TGCGCCAGCAGCTTGGTGGCGGCAAGCACAGATACGCAGTATTTT
NA	once	TRBV5-4	TRBJ1-6	CASSPDGQALNSPLHF	TGTGCCAGCAGCCCCGATGGCCAGGCGCTTAATTCACCCCTCCACTTT
TRBD1	NA	TRBV6-5	TRBJ2-7	CASTYRGDRYF	TGTGCCAGCACATATCGTGGGGACAGATACTTC
TRBD1	once	TRBV18	TRBJ2-7	CASSPETGALYEQYF	TGTGCCAGCTCACCAGAGACAGGGGCTCTCTACGAGCAGTACTTC
TRBD1	NA	TRBV7-9	TRBJ1-5	CASSGTGGNQPQHF	TGTGCCAGCAGCGGGACAGGGGGTAATCAGCCCCAGCATTTT
TRBD1	NA	TRBV19	TRBJ1-2	CASIGAGQGAWYGYTF	TGTGCCAGTATTGGCGCGGGACAGGGGGCTTGGTATGGCTACACCTTC
NA	few	TRBV4-3	TRBJ1-1	CASSPRLEGNTEAFF	TGCGCCAGCAGCCCCCGATTAGAGGGGAACACTGAAGCTTTCTTT
NA	NA	TRBV4-3	TRBJ2-3	CASSHSRGADTQYF	TGCGCCAGCAGCCATTCTAGGGGTGCAGATACGCAGTATTTT
NA	once	TRBV29-1	TRBJ2-7	CSVTPSTGSGYEQYF	TGCAGCGTTACCCCTTCCACAGGGTCTGGCTACGAGCAGTACTTC
NA	few	TRBV4-3	TRBJ1-4	CASSQDQYEKLFF	TGCGCCAGCAGCCAAGATCAATATGAAAAACTGTTTTTT
TRBD1	few	TRBV7-2	TRBJ1-1	CASSPGQGENTEAFF	TGTGCCAGCAGCCCGGGACAGGGCGAGAACACTGAAGCTTTCTTT
NA	NA	TRBV7-9	TRBJ2-7	CASSEGVLDEQYF	TGTGCCAGCAGTGAGGGGGTTCTAGACGAGCAGTACTTC
TRBD1	NA	TRBV24-1	TRBJ2-7	CATSDATGGAYEQYF	TGTGCCACCAGTGATGCGACAGGGGGTGCGTACGAGCAGTACTTC
NA	once	TRBV28	TRBJ1-1	CASRPYMNTEAFF	TGTGCCAGCAGGCCTTACATGAACACTGAAGCTTTCTTT
TRBD1	NA	TRBV5-4	TRBJ1-6	CASSLGQGNSPLHF	TGTGCCAGCAGCTTGGGACAGGGTAATTCACCCCTCCACTTT
NA	NA	TRBV7-2	TRBJ2-1	CASSGPNSYNEQFF	TGTGCCAGTTCAGGGCCCAACTCCTACAATGAGCAGTTCTTC
NA	NA	TRBV29-1	TRBJ1-2	CSVDSSLSRSLYGYTF	TGCAGCGTTGACTCGTCCCTGAGTCGCTCTTTATATGGCTACACCTTC
TRBD1	once	TRBV5-1	TRBJ1-1	CASTRDSLNTEAFF	TGCGCCAGCACCCGGGACAGCCTGAACACTGAAGCTTTCTTT
TRBD2	NA	TRBV2	TRBJ2-2	CASRGGTSHPGELFF	TGTGCCAGCAGGGGAGGGACCTCACATCCCGGGGAGCTGTTTTTT
TRBD2	NA	TRBV7-8	TRBJ2-5	CASSSGGAGGKETQYF	TGTGCCAGCAGCTCCGGAGGAGCGGGAGGTAAAGAGACCCAGTACTTC
TRBD1	NA	TRBV28	TRBJ1-1	CASSLSPGGTEAFF	TGTGCCAGCAGTCTTAGCCCAGGGGGCACTGAAGCTTTCTTT
NA	NA	TRBV7-2	TRBJ1-3	CASSLVVGTAGNTIYF	TGTGCCAGCAGCTTAGTTGTCGGGACTGCTGGAAACACCATATATTTT